Shown below are 32 T cell receptor beta chains from a single sample sequenced in a study of blood T cell repertoires in COVID-19. Using immunoSEQ multiplex PCR, the repertoire was profiled, and TCRdb retains in-frame clones only, with some absent. Of approximately 300,000 clones in the sample, about 87% are singletons; the top ten hold over 3.5%. The sequenced material came from peripheral blood. These receptors all come from a woman between 35 and 50 years old with acute or convalescent COVID-19.

This sequence joins TRBV5-1 and TRBJ2-6, with TRBD1 matching over 10 bases. The germline V gene has CDR1 SGHRS and CDR2 YFSETQ. The trim removed 3 bases at V and 2 bases at J, leaving 2 bases unmatched. This CDR3 is 16 amino acids long. CDR3 sequence: CASSSDRGTGANVLTF. DNA of the CDR3: TGCGCCAGCAGCTCGGACAGGGGGACTGGGGCCAACGTCCTGACTTTC.

This sequence joins TRBV6-5 and TRBJ1-4; D ambiguous. Germline lookup yields CDR1 MNHEY and CDR2 SVGAGI. The CDR3 is 14 residues long. Trimming shortened V by 6 bases and J by 0 bases, and 8 bases separated the two germline ends. The CDR3: CASSRRATNEKLFF. Written as DNA, the CDR3 is TGTGCCAGCAGCAGGCGTGCAACTAATGAAAAACTGTTTTTT.

This chain uses TRBV10-3 with TRBJ1-3; D remains ambiguous. The germline V gene has CDR1 ENHRY and CDR2 SYGVKD. Trimming left V 10 bases short and J 1 base short, with 5 bases between. The CDR3 has 11 amino acids. CDR3 sequence reads: CATGSGNTIYF. CDR3 in DNA: TGTGCCACCGGGTCTGGAAACACCATATATTTT.

On this clone itself: At the DNA level, this CDR3 is encoded by other sequences in the same sample as well. V and J are TRBV6-5 and TRBJ1-2, with D perhaps matching TRBD1 (5 bases). The CDR3 is made up of 14 amino acids. Germline V gives CDR1 MNHEY, CDR2 SVGAGI. Trimming cost V 2 bases and J 5 bases, with 12 bases left between them. As DNA, the CDR3 is TGTGCCAGCAGTTACGCGGGACGGGGGTATGGCTACACCTTC. Translation gives CASSYAGRGYGYTF.

This sequence joins TRBV11-2 and TRBJ1-3; perhaps TRBD1 as D (5 bases). CDR3 length: 14 amino acids. The V gene's germline CDR1 is SGHAT and CDR2 FQNNGV. V lost 3 bases to trimming and J lost 8 bases, with 14 bases between them. The DNA for the CDR3 is TGTGCCAGCAGCTTCGTACAGGAACGGGACACCATATATTTT. Translating gives CASSFVQERDTIYF.

This clone has only a few counts. V is TRBV2 and J is TRBJ1-1; D is uncertain. This CDR3 is built from 12 residues. V dropped 4 bases and J dropped 5 bases, with 8 bases sitting between them. The V gene's germline CDR1 is SNHLY and CDR2 FYNNEI. The CDR3 spells CASSVLGTEAFF. In DNA form, the CDR3 reads TGTGCCAGCAGTGTACTAGGGACTGAAGCTTTCTTT.

This clone was seen only once. V and J are TRBV12-5 and TRBJ1-2; 9 bases match TRBD1. The V and J ends lost 6 bases and 7 bases, in that order; junction bases with no gene match: 3. In germline, CDR1 is LGHNT, CDR2 FRNRAP. The CDR3 length is 12 residues. CDR3 DNA sequence: TGTGCTAGTGGATGGACAGGGGTTGGCTACACCTTC. Protein product: CASGWTGVGYTF.

The chain carries TRBV13 and TRBJ2-5, with TRBD2 matching 12 bases. The germline V gene encodes CDR1 PRHDT and CDR2 FYEKMQ (reference sequence). The CDR3 covers 15 residues. V shed 4 bases and J 5 bases; nucleotides not matched to a gene: 5. The CDR3: CASSSLAGGDETQYF. The CDR3 DNA follows: TGTGCCAGCAGCTCACTAGCGGGGGGTGATGAGACCCAGTACTTC. Variable domain in full (rest from reference TRBV13 and TRBJ2-5): AAGVIQSPRHLIKEKRETATLKCYPIPRHDTVYWYQQGPGQDPQFLISFYEKMQSDKGSIPDRFSAQQFSDYHSELNMSSLELGDSALYFCASSSLAGGDETQYFGPGTRLLVL.

The genes are TRBV18 and TRBJ1-6; D not certain. V was shortened by 3 bases and J by 0 bases, with 3 bases between the two germline ends. The CDR3 length is 14 residues. Looked up from germline, CDR1 is KGHSH and CDR2 is LQKENI. CDR3 sequence reads: CASSPSSYNSPLHF. The CDR3 DNA is TGTGCCAGCTCACCGAGCTCCTATAATTCACCCCTCCACTTT.

The chain has TRBV21-1 and TRBJ1-2. TRBV21-1 is classified as a pseudogene. This CDR3 is 14 amino acids long. The CDR3 loop is CASSKGGFNYGYTF. In nucleotides, the CDR3 is TGTGCCAGCAGCAAGGGGGGGTTTAACTATGGCTACACCTTC.

This rearrangement joins TRBV2 to TRBJ1-2; maybe TRBD1 (5 bases). The CDR3 loop spans 16 amino acids. V lost 1 base and J lost 4, with 16 bases in between. CDR1 and CDR2 from the germline V gene are SNHLY and FYNNEI. The CDR3 protein is CASSEEAPGLGYGYTF. CDR3 DNA sequence: TGTGCCAGCAGTGAAGAGGCCCCGGGACTTGGCTATGGCTACACCTTC.

The rearrangement joins TRBV5-4 to TRBJ1-2; D uncertain. Per germline, CDR1 SGHNT and CDR2 YYREEE (reference sequence). This CDR3 spans 13 amino acids. Deletions cut 4 bases from V and 9 bases from J, with 16 bases between. CDR3 DNA sequence: TGTGCCAGCAGCCCCCCCCGTTCCGTCCGCTACACCTTC. It encodes CASSPPRSVRYTF.

This clone was observed once. Other DNA sequences in this sample translate to the same CDR3. V usage is TRBV2 and J usage is TRBJ1-6; tentatively, D is TRBD1 (5 bases). Germline assignment: CDR1 SNHLY and CDR2 FYNNEI. V gave up 4 bases and J gave up 3 bases, with 10 bases separating them. This CDR3 has 15 amino acids. The chain's CDR3 is CASSVAGNYNSPLHF. The CDR3 DNA reads TGTGCCAGCAGTGTTGCAGGGAACTATAATTCACCCCTCCACTTT.

A single count supports this clone. V is TRBV7-7 and J is TRBJ2-1; D possibly corresponds to TRBD1 (6 bases). This CDR3 comprises 16 residues. CDR1 is SSHAT and CDR2 is FNYEAQ in the germline V gene (reference sequence). V was clipped by 4 bases and J by 0 bases, with 13 bases between them. The CDR3 sequence is CASSSTSDSSYNEQFF. Here the CDR3 DNA reads TGTGCCAGCAGCTCCACTTCGGACAGCTCCTACAATGAGCAGTTCTTC.

The genes are TRBV6-5 and TRBJ1-1, with 8 bases lining up with TRBD1. CDR3 length equals 14 residues. V was clipped by 3 bases and J by 5 bases; unmatched bases: 5. CDR1 is MNHEY and CDR2 is SVGAGI in the germline V gene. For the CDR3, the DNA is TGTGCCAGCAGTTATGACAGGGGAGGTACTGAAGCTTTCTTT. As protein: CASSYDRGGTEAFF.

V gene TRBV5-1 combines with J gene TRBJ1-1; no clear D. This CDR3 contains 13 residues. Looked up from germline, CDR1 is SGHRS and CDR2 is YFSETQ. V was trimmed by 4 bases and J by 6 bases, leaving 13 bases between them. For the CDR3, the DNA is TGCGCCAGCAGCCCGCAGGTCGGGGCTGAAGCTTTCTTT. Amino acid sequence: CASSPQVGAEAFF. The full variable domain, with the rest looked up from reference TRBV5-1 and TRBJ1-1, is KAGVTQTPRYLIKTRGQQVTLSCSPISGHRSVSWYQQTPGQGLQFLFEYFSETQRNKGNFPGRFSGRQFSNSRSEMNVSTLELGDSALYLCASSPQVGAEAFFGQGTRLTVV.

The chain joins TRBV7-2 to TRBJ1-3; 7 bases align to TRBD1. The CDR3 length is 15 residues. CDR1 SGHTA and CDR2 FQGNSA come from the germline V gene. V lost 5 bases to trimming and J lost 4 bases; unmatched junction nucleotides: 8. The CDR3 sequence is CASSREQGTGNTIYF. The CDR3 bases are TGTGCCAGCAGCAGGGAACAGGGGACGGGAAACACCATATATTTT.

The rearrangement uses TRBV5-5 and TRBJ1-2; D gene ambiguous. The CDR3 consists of 16 residues. With 3 bases removed from V and 1 base from J, the gap between germline ends came to 16 bases. Germline loops: CDR1 SGHKS, CDR2 YYEKEE (reference sequence). In nucleotides, the CDR3 is TGTGCCAGCAGCTCACTACCCCGGGAGATTAACTATGGCTACACCTTC. Amino acids: CASSSLPREINYGYTF.

This clone appeared a few times. V usage is TRBV9 and J usage is TRBJ1-4; no clear D gene. The CDR3 extends over 18 amino acids. Germline V lookup: CDR1 SGDLS, CDR2 YYNGEE. With 3 bases removed from V and 2 bases from J, the gap between germline ends came to 20 bases. Here the CDR3 DNA reads TGTGCCAGCAGCGATGGCTCTACGGTTGGAGCGACTAATGAAAAACTGTTTTTT. Amino acid sequence: CASSDGSTVGATNEKLFF.

The chain uses TRBV5-1 and TRBJ1-2, with a possible D match to TRBD1 (5 bases). CDR3 size: 15 residues. CDR1 and CDR2 (germline): SGHRS, YFSETQ. Trimming took 0 bases from V and 1 from J, leaving 10 bases between them. CDR3 region: CASSLAGGNNYGYTF. As DNA, the CDR3 is TGCGCCAGCAGCTTGGCCGGGGGAAATAACTATGGCTACACCTTC.

J is TRBJ2-1 and V is TRBV7-7; possibly TRBD2 for D (5 bases). The CDR3 runs 16 residues. V lost 4 bases and J lost 2, with 15 bases in between. Per the germline V gene, CDR1 is SSHAT and CDR2 is FNYEAQ (reference sequence). The CDR3 coding sequence is TGTGCCAGCAGCTCGGGCGGGCGGGCCCCCTACAATGAGCAGTTCTTC. It is translated as CASSSGGRAPYNEQFF.

The V gene is TRBV21-1, the J gene TRBJ2-5; TRBD1 is taken as the D call from the table, unchecked against the DNA. TRBV21-1 has pseudogene status. The CDR3 contains 15 residues. CDR3 DNA sequence: TGTGCCAGCAGCAAAGGGGGGACAGGGGTAGAGACCCAGTACTTC. This translates into CASSKGGTGVETQYF.

V usage is TRBV19 and J usage is TRBJ1-3; 8 nucleotides align to TRBD1. The germline V gene encodes CDR1 LNHDA and CDR2 SQIVND (reference sequence). This CDR3 comprises 16 residues. After removal of 3 bases from V and 4 bases from J, the junction contained 8 bases not matched to a gene. CDR3 in amino acids: CASSMERTGRGNTIYF. CDR3 coding DNA: TGTGCCAGTAGTATGGAGAGGACAGGGCGGGGAAACACCATATATTTT. Looking up the rest from reference TRBV19 and TRBJ1-3 gives the full variable domain: DGGITQSPKYLFRKEGQNVTLSCEQNLNHDAMYWYRQDPGQGLRLIYYSQIVNDFQKGDIAEGYSVSREKKESFPLTVTSAQKNPTAFYLCASSMERTGRGNTIYFGEGSWLTVV.

CDR3 amino acids: CASSDSKGGSNEQFF. CDR3 DNA: TGTGCCAGCAGTGACTCCAAGGGAGGGTCCAATGAGCAGTTCTTC. The gene calls are TRBV6-4 and TRBJ2-1; TRBD2 agrees at 7 bases. Trimming took 0 bases from V and 6 from J; bases not matched to a gene: 5. This CDR3 has 15 residues. In germline, CDR1 is MRHNA, CDR2 SNTAGT.

This chain uses TRBV19 with TRBJ1-2; perhaps TRBD1 as D (5 bases). The V end lost 6 bases, the J end lost 8 bases, and 19 bases lay between the germline ends. Germline V lookup: CDR1 LNHDA, CDR2 SQIVND (reference sequence). The CDR3 sequence is 14 residues long. The CDR3 DNA follows: TGTGCCAGTAGGAGCAGGGAACTCCTAGAGGGCTACACCTTC. This sequence encodes CASRSRELLEGYTF.

CDR3 DNA: TGTGCCAGCAGTGAAAAGGGGCCGTCCTACGAGCAGTACGTC. Amino acid sequence: CASSEKGPSYEQYV. The chain links TRBV6-1 to TRBJ2-7, with a possible D match to TRBD1 (5 bases). Germline loops: CDR1 MNHNS, CDR2 SASEGT. CDR3 length: 14 residues. Trimming shortened V by 2 bases and J by 1 base, and 9 bases separated the two germline ends.

The chain couples TRBV5-6 to TRBJ2-3, with D perhaps matching TRBD2 (6 bases). CDR1 is SGHDT and CDR2 is YYEEEE in the germline V gene. V was cut by 4 bases and J by 6 bases, with 9 bases left in between. The CDR3 is made up of 12 amino acids. CDR3 loop: CASSQTRDTQYF. The CDR3 coding sequence is TGTGCCAGCAGCCAGACTAGGGATACGCAGTATTTT.

The genes are TRBV19 and TRBJ1-1; 7 bases match TRBD1. Germline V gives CDR1 LNHDA, CDR2 SQIVND (reference sequence). V gave up 2 bases and J gave up 1 base; unmatched junction bases: 1. The CDR3 consists of 14 residues. The CDR3 is CASSIYRGNTEAFF. CDR3 coding DNA: TGTGCCAGTAGTATATACAGGGGGAACACTGAAGCTTTCTTT. Based on the CDR3 plus reference TRBV19 and TRBJ1-1, the full variable domain is DGGITQSPKYLFRKEGQNVTLSCEQNLNHDAMYWYRQDPGQGLRLIYYSQIVNDFQKGDIAEGYSVSREKKESFPLTVTSAQKNPTAFYLCASSIYRGNTEAFFGQGTRLTVV.

The chain is built from TRBV6-1 and TRBJ1-5, with D tentatively TRBD1 (5 bases). CDR1 is MNHNS, CDR2 SASEGT, per germline. The V end lost 0 bases, the J end lost 0 bases, and 9 bases lay between the germline ends. The CDR3 is made up of 16 amino acids. The CDR3 bases are TGTGCCAGCAGTGAAGCGACAGCCTATAGCAATCAGCCCCAGCATTTT. Translation gives CASSEATAYSNQPQHF.

This chain uses TRBV6-6 with TRBJ1-5, with D hard to call. CDR1 and CDR2 (germline): MNHNY, SVGAGI (reference sequence). The CDR3 length is 13 residues. V shed 5 bases and J shed 6 bases, with 11 bases lying between them. The CDR3 spells CASSRSGSQPQHF. CDR3 in DNA: TGTGCCAGCAGTCGATCCGGGAGTCAGCCCCAGCATTTT.

V is TRBV6-5 and J is TRBJ2-1; D not resolved. The CDR3 has 12 residues. Trimming took 6 bases from V and 3 from J, leaving 6 bases between them. CDR1 MNHEY and CDR2 SVGAGI come from the germline V gene. The CDR3 spells CASRGSYNEQFF. DNA of the CDR3: TGTGCCAGCAGGGGCAGCTACAATGAGCAGTTCTTC.

As to this clone: Other DNA sequences from this sample encode an identical CDR3 as well. The chain combines TRBV6-5 with TRBJ1-2; 10 bases line up with TRBD1. The V segment lost 2 bases and the J segment 7 bases; nucleotides outside the gene matches: 7. Germline V gives CDR1 MNHEY, CDR2 SVGAGI. This CDR3 has 15 residues. The CDR3 region has the DNA TGTGCCAGCAGTTACGCACCGGACAGGGGGACTGGCTACACCTTC. This codes for CASSYAPDRGTGYTF.